The T cell receptor (beta chain) under discussion was sequenced for a study of blood T cell repertoires in COVID-19. Donors of Cohort 3 who recovered were those that had two negative PCRs, clearance, or symptom resolution. The protocol was immunoSEQ multiplex PCR, while the TCRdb copy is restricted to in-frame clones and leaves out a portion. The profile shows 350,000 to 400,000 clones, roughly 91% of them singletons. The CDR3 extends over 15 amino acids. Germline V lookup: CDR1 KGHSH, CDR2 LQKENI. Between the trimmed V and J ends, which lost 5 bases and 1 base, there was a span of 14 bases. Sequenced: PBMCs or T cells enriched from blood (not recorded which). This clonotype was sampled from a woman in her twenties or thirties who had recovered from COVID-19. The chain carries TRBV18 and TRBJ1-1, with D maybe TRBD1 (5 bases). In DNA form, the CDR3 reads TGTGCCAGCTCAGGGTCGACAGCTTCGAACACTGAAGCTTTCTTT. Translated, it gives CASSGSTASNTEAFF.